Listed here are 4 T cell receptor beta chains from one sample, sequenced in a study of T cell responses to AZD1222 COVID-19 vaccine. The assay was immunoSEQ multiplex PCR, and TCRdb's table has in-frame clones only and misses some. The sample lists approximately 90,000 clones; over 85% were seen once. Sequencing was performed on peripheral blood, taken on day 0 of AZD1222 vaccination. The receptor source for this set is an adult in good health.

The chain couples TRBV5-4 to TRBJ2-1, with 8 positions matching TRBD1. The V and J ends lost 3 bases and 6 bases, in that order; junction bases with no gene match: 2. The CDR3 is made up of 13 amino acids. CDR1 and CDR2 (germline): SGHNT, YYREEE (reference sequence). CDR3 loop: CASSYTGGNEQFF. The CDR3 DNA reads TGTGCCAGCAGCTATACAGGGGGCAATGAGCAGTTCTTC.

The rearrangement links TRBV30 to TRBJ1-3; possible D gene TRBD1, 5 bases. This CDR3 comprises 14 residues. Germline lookup yields CDR1 GTSNPN and CDR2 SVGIG (reference sequence). The V end lost 3 bases, the J end lost 1 base, and 10 bases lay between the germline ends. Here the CDR3 reads CAWRWGSSGNTIYF. The CDR3 DNA reads as TGTGCCTGGAGGTGGGGGTCATCTGGAAACACCATATATTTT.

The chain uses TRBV6-4 and TRBJ2-7; 9 nucleotides line up with TRBD2. V dropped 2 bases and J dropped 11; count of bases not matched to a gene: 10. Germline values: CDR1 MRHNA, CDR2 SNTAGT. The CDR3 is 14 residues long. CDR3 sequence reads: CASSDLSAGGKKYF. As DNA, the CDR3 is TGTGCCAGCAGTGACCTCTCAGCGGGAGGTAAGAAGTACTTC.

This clone was detected only once. The chain has TRBV6-2 or TRBV6-3 and TRBJ2-7; D uncertain. The germline V gene encodes CDR1 MNHEY and CDR2 SVGEGT. The CDR3 runs to 13 residues. With 5 bases removed from V and 2 bases from J, the gap between germline ends came to 10 bases. This CDR3 is CASSQDSTYEQYF. The CDR3 DNA reads as TGTGCCAGCAGTCAGGATTCGACCTACGAGCAGTACTTC.